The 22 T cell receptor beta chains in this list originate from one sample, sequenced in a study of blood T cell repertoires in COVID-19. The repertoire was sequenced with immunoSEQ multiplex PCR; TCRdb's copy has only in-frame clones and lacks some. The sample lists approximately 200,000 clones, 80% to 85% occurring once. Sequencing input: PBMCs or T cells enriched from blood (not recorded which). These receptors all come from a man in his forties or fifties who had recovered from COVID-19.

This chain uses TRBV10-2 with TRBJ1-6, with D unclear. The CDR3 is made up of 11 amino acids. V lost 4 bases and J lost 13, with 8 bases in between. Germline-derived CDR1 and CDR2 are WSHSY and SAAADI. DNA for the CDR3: TGCGCCAGCAGTGGCGGACTTCCCCTCCACTTT. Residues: CASSGGLPLHF.

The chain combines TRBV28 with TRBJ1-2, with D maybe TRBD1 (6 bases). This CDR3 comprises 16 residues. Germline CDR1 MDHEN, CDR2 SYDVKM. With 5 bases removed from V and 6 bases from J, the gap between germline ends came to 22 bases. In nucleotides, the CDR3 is TGTGCCAGCAGTCCCCCTAGGGGGGGCTCCCCCCATGGCTACACCTTC. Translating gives CASSPPRGGSPHGYTF.

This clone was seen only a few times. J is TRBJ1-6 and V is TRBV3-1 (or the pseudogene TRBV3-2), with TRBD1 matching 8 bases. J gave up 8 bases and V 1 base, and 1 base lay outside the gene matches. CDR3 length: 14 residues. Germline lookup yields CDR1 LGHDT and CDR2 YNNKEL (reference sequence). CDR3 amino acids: CASSQGTGHSPLHF. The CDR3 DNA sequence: TGTGCCAGCAGCCAAGGGACAGGGCATTCACCCCTCCACTTT.

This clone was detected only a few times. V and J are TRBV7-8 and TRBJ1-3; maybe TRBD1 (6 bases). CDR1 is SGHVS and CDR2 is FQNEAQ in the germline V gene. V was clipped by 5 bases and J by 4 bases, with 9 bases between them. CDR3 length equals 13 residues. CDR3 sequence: CASSHGQGNTIYF. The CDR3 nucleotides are TGTGCCAGCAGCCATGGACAGGGAAACACCATATATTTT.

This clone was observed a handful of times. The CDR3 here is CSVKRQGVGLNTEAFF. CDR3 nucleotides: TGCAGCGTTAAGCGTCAGGGGGTCGGGTTGAACACTGAAGCTTTCTTT. The chain is built from TRBV29-1 and TRBJ1-1; the match to TRBD1 covers 7 bases. Germline V lookup: CDR1 SQVTM, CDR2 ANQGSEA. There are 16 residues in the CDR3. V dropped 5 bases and J dropped 0; count of bases not matched to a gene: 12. The full variable domain, rest sourced from reference TRBV29-1 and TRBJ1-1, is SAVISQKPSRDICQRGTSLTIQCQVDSQVTMMFWYRQQPGQSLTLIATANQGSEATYESGFVIDKFPISRPNLTFSTLTVSNMSPEDSSIYLCSVKRQGVGLNTEAFFGQGTRLTVV.

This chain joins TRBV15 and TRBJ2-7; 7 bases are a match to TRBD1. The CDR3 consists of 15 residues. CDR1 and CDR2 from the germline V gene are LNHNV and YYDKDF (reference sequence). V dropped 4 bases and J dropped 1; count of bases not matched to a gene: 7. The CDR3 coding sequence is TGTGCCACCAGCAAGGGGGCCCTTGGGTCCTACGAGCAGTACTTC. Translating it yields CATSKGALGSYEQYF.

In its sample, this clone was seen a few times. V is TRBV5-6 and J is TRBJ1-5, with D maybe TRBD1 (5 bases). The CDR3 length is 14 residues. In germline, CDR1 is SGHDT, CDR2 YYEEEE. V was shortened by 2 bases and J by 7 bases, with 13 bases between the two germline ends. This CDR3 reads CASSLAGRGQPQHF. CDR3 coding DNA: TGTGCCAGCAGCTTAGCGGGGCGGGGGCAGCCCCAGCATTTT.

CDR3 nucleotide sequence: TGTGCTAGTGGTTTGGTACAGGCCTACGAGCAGTACTTC. As protein: CASGLVQAYEQYF. The gene calls are TRBV12-5 and TRBJ2-7; a weak D match, TRBD1 (5 bases). Deletions cut 0 bases from V and 2 bases from J, with 5 bases between. The CDR3 consists of 13 residues. Germline CDR1 and CDR2: LGHNT and FRNRAP. Looking up the rest from reference TRBV12-5 and TRBJ2-7 gives the full variable domain: DARVTQTPRHKVTEMGQEVTMRCQPILGHNTVFWYRQTMMQGLELLAYFRNRAPLDDSGMPKDRFSAEMPDATLATLKIQPSEPRDSAVYFCASGLVQAYEQYFGPGTRLTVT.

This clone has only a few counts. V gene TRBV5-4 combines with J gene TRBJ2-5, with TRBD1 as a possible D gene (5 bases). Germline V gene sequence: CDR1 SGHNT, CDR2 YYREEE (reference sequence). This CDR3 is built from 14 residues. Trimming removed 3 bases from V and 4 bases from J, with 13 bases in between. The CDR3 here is CASSSPATAETQYF. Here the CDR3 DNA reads TGTGCCAGCAGCTCCCCGGCGACAGCAGAGACCCAGTACTTC.

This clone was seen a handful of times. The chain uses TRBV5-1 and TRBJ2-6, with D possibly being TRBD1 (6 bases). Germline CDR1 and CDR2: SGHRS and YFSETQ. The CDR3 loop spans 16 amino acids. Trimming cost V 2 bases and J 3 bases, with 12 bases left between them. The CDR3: CASSFQGLGGANVLTF. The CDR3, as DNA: TGCGCCAGCAGCTTCCAGGGGTTGGGTGGGGCCAACGTCCTGACTTTC.

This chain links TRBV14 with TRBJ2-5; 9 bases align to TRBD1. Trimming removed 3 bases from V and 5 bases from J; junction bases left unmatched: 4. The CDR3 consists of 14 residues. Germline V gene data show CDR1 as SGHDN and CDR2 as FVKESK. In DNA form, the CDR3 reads TGTGCCAGCAGCCAGCGACAGGGGGGGGAGACCCAGTACTTC. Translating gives CASSQRQGGETQYF.

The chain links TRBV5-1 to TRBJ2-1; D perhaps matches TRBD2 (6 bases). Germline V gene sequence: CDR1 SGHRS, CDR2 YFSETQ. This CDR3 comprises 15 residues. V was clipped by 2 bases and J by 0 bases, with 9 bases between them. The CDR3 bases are TGCGCCAGCAGCTTCGACGGGAGCTCCTACAATGAGCAGTTCTTC. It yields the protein CASSFDGSSYNEQFF. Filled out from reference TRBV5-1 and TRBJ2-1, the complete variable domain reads KAGVTQTPRYLIKTRGQQVTLSCSPISGHRSVSWYQQTPGQGLQFLFEYFSETQRNKGNFPGRFSGRQFSNSRSEMNVSTLELGDSALYLCASSFDGSSYNEQFFGPGTRLTVL.

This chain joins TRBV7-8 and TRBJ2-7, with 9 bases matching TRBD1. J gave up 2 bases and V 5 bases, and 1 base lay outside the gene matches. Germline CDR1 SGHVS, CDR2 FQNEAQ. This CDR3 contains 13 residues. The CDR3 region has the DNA TGTGCCAGCAGCCGGGACAGGGCCTACGAGCAGTACTTC. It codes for CASSRDRAYEQYF.

CDR3 sequence reads: CASSLEGGVSTDTQYF. As DNA, the CDR3 is TGTGCCAGCAGCTTAGAAGGGGGGGTCAGCACAGATACGCAGTATTTT. This sequence joins TRBV11-2 and TRBJ2-3; D may be TRBD2 (7 bases). There are 16 residues in the CDR3. The germline gives CDR1 SGHAT, CDR2 FQNNGV. V was trimmed by 0 bases and J by 0 bases, leaving 10 bases between them.

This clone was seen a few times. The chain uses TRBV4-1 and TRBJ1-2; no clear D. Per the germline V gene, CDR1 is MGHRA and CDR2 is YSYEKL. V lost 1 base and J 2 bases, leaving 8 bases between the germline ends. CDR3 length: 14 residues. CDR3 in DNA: TGCGCCAGCAGCCAAGTTACCGAGAACTATGGCTACACCTTC. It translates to CASSQVTENYGYTF.

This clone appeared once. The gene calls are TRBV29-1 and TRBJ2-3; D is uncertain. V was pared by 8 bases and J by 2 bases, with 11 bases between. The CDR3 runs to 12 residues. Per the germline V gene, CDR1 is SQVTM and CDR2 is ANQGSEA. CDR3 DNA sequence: TGCAGCCATGCGAGGATCACAGATACGCAGTATTTT. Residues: CSHARITDTQYF.

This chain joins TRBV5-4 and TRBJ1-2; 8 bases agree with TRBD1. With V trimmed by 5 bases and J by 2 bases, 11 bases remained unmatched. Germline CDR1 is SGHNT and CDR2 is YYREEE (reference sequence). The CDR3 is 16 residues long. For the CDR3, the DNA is TGTGCCAGCAGTTCAAGGACAGGGTCGCGAAACTATGGCTACACCTTC. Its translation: CASSSRTGSRNYGYTF. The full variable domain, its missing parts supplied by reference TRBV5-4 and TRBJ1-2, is ETGVTQSPTHLIKTRGQQVTLRCSSQSGHNTVSWYQQALGQGPQFIFQYYREEENGRGNFPPRFSGLQFPNYSSELNVNALELDDSALYLCASSSRTGSRNYGYTFGSGTRLTVV.

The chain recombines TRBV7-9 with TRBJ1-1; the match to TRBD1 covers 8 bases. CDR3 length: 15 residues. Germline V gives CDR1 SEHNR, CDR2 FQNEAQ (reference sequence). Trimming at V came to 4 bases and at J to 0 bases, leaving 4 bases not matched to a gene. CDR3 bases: TGTGCCAGCAGCTCAGGACAGGGAATGAACACTGAAGCTTTCTTT. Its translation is CASSSGQGMNTEAFF.

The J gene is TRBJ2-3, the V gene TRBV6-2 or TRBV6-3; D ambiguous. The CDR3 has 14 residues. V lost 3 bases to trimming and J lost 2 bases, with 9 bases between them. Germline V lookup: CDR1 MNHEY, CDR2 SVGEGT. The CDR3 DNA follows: TGTGCCAGCAGTTATACCCTAATCACAGATACGCAGTATTTT. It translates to CASSYTLITDTQYF.

The CDR3 region has the DNA TGCGCCAGCAGCGGGTCAGCGACAACTAATGAAAAACTGTTTTTT. It yields the protein CASSGSATTNEKLFF. This sequence joins TRBV5-1 and TRBJ1-4; D gene unclear. Germline V gene sequence: CDR1 SGHRS, CDR2 YFSETQ. CDR3 size: 15 residues. V was pared by 4 bases and J by 0 bases, with 10 bases between.

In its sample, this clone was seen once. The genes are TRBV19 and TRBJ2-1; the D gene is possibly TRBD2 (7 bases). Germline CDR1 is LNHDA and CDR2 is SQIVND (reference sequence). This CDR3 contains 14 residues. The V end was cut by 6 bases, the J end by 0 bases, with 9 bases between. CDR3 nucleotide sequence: TGTGCCAGTAGGAGGGGGGGCTCCTACAATGAGCAGTTCTTC. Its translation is CASRRGGSYNEQFF. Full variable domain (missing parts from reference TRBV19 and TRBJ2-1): DGGITQSPKYLFRKEGQNVTLSCEQNLNHDAMYWYRQDPGQGLRLIYYSQIVNDFQKGDIAEGYSVSREKKESFPLTVTSAQKNPTAFYLCASRRGGSYNEQFFGPGTRLTVL.

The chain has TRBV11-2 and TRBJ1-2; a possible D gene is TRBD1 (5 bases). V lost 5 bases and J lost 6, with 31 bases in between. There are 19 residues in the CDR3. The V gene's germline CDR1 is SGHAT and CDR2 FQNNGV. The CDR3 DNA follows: TGTGCCAGCAGCCCCATCCGGGGGACCTACAGAGAATCCACCCATGGCTACACCTTC. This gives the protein CASSPIRGTYRESTHGYTF.